Sequencing of this TCR beta chain was carried out in a study of T cells in localized non-small cell lung cancer. Produced via immunoSEQ multiplex PCR; TCRdb's table is partial and in-frame only. Seen here are roughly 20,000 clones, approximately 84% observed once, and the top ten hold roughly 2.2%. The CDR3 is made up of 13 amino acids. The V segment lost 7 bases and the J segment 1 base; nucleotides outside the gene matches: 3. As for this clone: Its antigen is undetermined.

The study, taken as a whole, reports: In uninvolved adjacent lung, T cell clonality reached its highest value, exceeding tumor.

The receptor was derived from a man aged 40-75 years with stage I lung adenocarcinoma. The starting material was peripheral blood, obtained before any cancer treatment. The chain is built from TRBV23-1 and TRBJ2-7; 8 nucleotides agree with TRBD2. TRBV23-1 is designated an ORF whose function remains uncertain. The CDR3 region is CASTGGGSYEQYF. The DNA of the CDR3 is TGCGCCAGCACCGGGGGGGGATCCTACGAGCAGTACTTC.